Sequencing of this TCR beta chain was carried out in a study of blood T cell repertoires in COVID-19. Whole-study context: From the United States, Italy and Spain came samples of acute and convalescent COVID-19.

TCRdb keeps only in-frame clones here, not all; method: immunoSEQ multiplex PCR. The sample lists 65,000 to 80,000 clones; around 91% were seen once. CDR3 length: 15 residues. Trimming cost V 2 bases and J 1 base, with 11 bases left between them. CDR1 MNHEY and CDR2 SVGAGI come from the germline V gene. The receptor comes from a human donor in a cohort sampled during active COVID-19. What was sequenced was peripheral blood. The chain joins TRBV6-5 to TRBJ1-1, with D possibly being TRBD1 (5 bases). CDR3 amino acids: CASSYIGRGNTEAFF. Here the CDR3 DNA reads TGTGCCAGCAGTTACATTGGGAGGGGGAACACTGAAGCTTTCTTT.